Following are 19 T cell receptor beta chains from one sample sequenced in a study of cytomegalovirus exposure and HLA in healthy donors. The PCR ran on 60 Vbeta and 13 Jbeta primers. TCRdb's table, derived via immunoSEQ multiplex PCR, lists solely in-frame clones and lacks some. In the table there are some 160,000 clones, roughly 88% of which are singletons. Sequenced material: PBMCs. The receptors here all came from a woman younger than 35 in good health and CMV-seronegative.

The chain is built from TRBV9 and TRBJ1-2; 8 bases align to TRBD1. Germline V CDR1 and CDR2: SGDLS, YYNGEE. The CDR3 covers 18 residues. V shed 0 bases, J shed 4 bases, and the junction held 14 bases outside the gene matches. The CDR3 sequence is CASSVAAPGGDWSYGYTF. CDR3 nucleotides: TGTGCCAGCAGCGTAGCTGCCCCAGGGGGCGACTGGAGCTATGGCTACACCTTC.

The chain combines TRBV7-9 with TRBJ1-2; TRBD1 is a possible D gene (5 bases). The CDR3 loop spans 17 amino acids. Germline CDR1 and CDR2: SEHNR and FQNEAQ (reference sequence). V lost 5 bases, J lost 5 bases, and 24 bases lay in between. CDR3: CASSKEGRVLQNYGYTF. DNA for the CDR3: TGTGCCAGCAGCAAGGAAGGCAGGGTCCTCCAGAATTATGGCTACACCTTC.

This chain connects TRBV7-2 to TRBJ1-4; 7 nucleotides align to TRBD1. Per germline, CDR1 SGHTA and CDR2 FQGNSA. With V trimmed by 1 base and J by 8 bases, 4 bases remained unmatched. The CDR3 sequence is 14 residues long. The DNA for the CDR3 is TGTGCCAGCAGCTTAGACAGGGGAGAAGAAAAACTGTTTTTT. Protein product: CASSLDRGEEKLFF.

This clone was found a few times. V gene TRBV5-1 combines with J gene TRBJ2-5, with 9 bases identical to TRBD1. This CDR3 has 15 amino acids. The V and J ends lost 4 bases and 5 bases, in that order; junction bases with no gene match: 9. Germline V gene lookup returns CDR1 SGHRS and CDR2 YFSETQ. The CDR3 DNA follows: TGCGCCAGCAGCCCTAGGACAGGGGCCCGTGAGACCCAGTACTTC. Translating it yields CASSPRTGARETQYF.

This clone was seen once. V gene TRBV30 combines with J gene TRBJ1-1, with D possibly matching TRBD1 (5 bases). V dropped 4 bases and J dropped 4 bases, with 13 bases sitting between them. Germline assignment: CDR1 GTSNPN and CDR2 SVGIG (reference sequence). The CDR3 is 13 amino acids. The CDR3 reads CAWMGGAITEAFF. CDR3 nucleotide sequence: TGTGCCTGGATGGGAGGGGCGATCACTGAAGCTTTCTTT.

V and J are TRBV5-1 and TRBJ2-5; no definite D call. CDR1 and CDR2 (germline): SGHRS, YFSETQ. V lost 5 bases, J lost 4 bases, and 9 bases lay in between. The CDR3 extends over 12 amino acids. Here the CDR3 DNA reads TGCGCCAGCAGTGGTGCGGTAGAGACCCAGTACTTC. Amino acid sequence: CASSGAVETQYF.

The chain employs TRBV7-9 and TRBJ1-6; 9 bases map to TRBD1. Unmatched junction bases numbered 5, after V lost 5 bases and J lost 3 bases. This CDR3 is built from 16 residues. Germline CDR1 SEHNR, CDR2 FQNEAQ (reference sequence). The DNA for the CDR3 is TGTGCCAGCAGCCAAGGACAGGGGTTCTATAATTCACCCCTCCACTTT. Amino acids: CASSQGQGFYNSPLHF. The variable domain in full, completed from reference TRBV7-9 and TRBJ1-6, reads DTGVSQNPRHKITKRGQNVTFRCDPISEHNRLYWYRQTLGQGPEFLTYFQNEAQLEKSRLLSDRFSAERPKGSFSTLEIQRTEQGDSAMYLCASSQGQGFYNSPLHFGNGTRLTVT.

This clone was counted once. V is TRBV7-9 and J is TRBJ1-2; unclear D gene. From germline, CDR1 is SEHNR and CDR2 FQNEAQ (reference sequence). The germline V and J ends were trimmed by 2 bases and 2 bases, with 9 bases remaining between them. The CDR3 has 14 amino acids. As DNA, the CDR3 is TGTGCCAGCAGCTTATTAGTCGTAAACTATGGCTACACCTTC. It yields the protein CASSLLVVNYGYTF.

V is TRBV28 and J is TRBJ2-7; 10 bases line up with TRBD1. Trimming cost V 7 bases and J 7 bases; bases outside gene matches: 7. The CDR3 extends over 13 amino acids. Germline loops: CDR1 MDHEN, CDR2 SYDVKM. The CDR3 region has the DNA TGTGCCAGCAAACTCGGGACAGGGGATGAGCAGTACTTC. It yields the protein CASKLGTGDEQYF.

This chain uses TRBV7-9 with TRBJ2-7; the match to TRBD1 covers 10 bases. The CDR3 totals 15 residues. CDR1 is SEHNR and CDR2 is FQNEAQ in the germline V gene (reference sequence). J gave up 3 bases and V 5 bases, and 7 bases lay outside the gene matches. In DNA, the CDR3 is TGTGCCAGCAGCGCTACCGGGACAGGGGTCTACGAGCAGTACTTC. It codes for CASSATGTGVYEQYF.

This clone was picked up a small number of times. The rearrangement links TRBV6-5 to TRBJ1-6; perhaps TRBD1 as D (5 bases). CDR3 length: 15 amino acids. Between the trimmed V and J ends, which lost 6 bases and 9 bases, there was a span of 18 bases. Germline assignment: CDR1 MNHEY and CDR2 SVGAGI. The CDR3 DNA sequence: TGTGCCAGCAGCGAACATCAGGGTTCGGCTTCACCCCTCCACTTT. Translation gives CASSEHQGSASPLHF.

The rearrangement uses TRBV7-9 and TRBJ1-1; unclear D gene. Trimming removed 2 bases from V and 5 bases from J, with 12 bases in between. CDR3 length: 14 amino acids. The germline V gene has CDR1 SEHNR and CDR2 FQNEAQ (reference sequence). CDR3 coding DNA: TGTGCCAGCAGCTTAATTCGAGAATTAACTGAAGCTTTCTTT. It is translated as CASSLIRELTEAFF.

The J gene is TRBJ1-1, the V gene TRBV28; possible D gene TRBD1, 5 bases. The V gene's germline CDR1 is MDHEN and CDR2 SYDVKM. Trimming pared 7 bases from V and 6 bases from J, leaving 12 bases between. This CDR3 spans 12 amino acids. The DNA for the CDR3 is TGTGCCAGCAAACAAACAGGATCTGAAGCTTTCTTT. This encodes CASKQTGSEAFF.

The chain employs TRBV25-1 and TRBJ1-6, with D unresolved. Germline values: CDR1 MGHDK, CDR2 SYGVNS. Trimming took 6 bases from V and 6 from J, leaving 15 bases between them. This CDR3 is built from 15 residues. The DNA for the CDR3 is TGTGCCAGCAGAAAGTCAGGCTCCCTTAATTCACCCCTCCACTTT. Translating it yields CASRKSGSLNSPLHF.

This chain links TRBV19 with TRBJ2-7; 7 bases are shared with TRBD1. Trimming cost V 6 bases and J 3 bases; bases outside gene matches: 5. The CDR3 consists of 13 residues. CDR1 LNHDA and CDR2 SQIVND come from the germline V gene (reference sequence). The CDR3 DNA reads as TGTGCCAGTAGAGACAGGGTTAGCTACGAGCAGTACTTC. Its protein product is CASRDRVSYEQYF.

The rearrangement joins TRBV16 to TRBJ1-4; TRBD1 is a possible D gene (5 bases). CDR1 is KGHSY, CDR2 FQNENV, per germline. This CDR3 contains 14 residues. The ends were cut back, 1 base at V and 5 bases at J, with 8 bases in the middle. As DNA, the CDR3 is TGTGCCAGCAGCCAATTGGCAGGGAATGAAAAACTGTTTTTT. Amino acids: CASSQLAGNEKLFF.

This clone was picked up one time. This chain joins TRBV4-1 and TRBJ1-2; D call uncertain. The CDR3 is 15 residues long. Trimming stripped 6 bases from V and 6 bases from J, with 20 bases between. Germline V gene lookup returns CDR1 MGHRA and CDR2 YSYEKL. CDR3 sequence (DNA): TGCGCCAGCAGGTCCTCGGGGTCCTCCGGGGATGGCTACACCTTC. Translated: CASRSSGSSGDGYTF.

The CDR3 DNA is TGTGCCAGCGGAGGGGACAGGGGTTATTCACCCCTCCACTTT. This codes for CASGGDRGYSPLHF. The gene calls are TRBV2 and TRBJ1-6, with 10 bases fitting TRBD1. Losses at the gene ends were 8 bases for V and 8 bases for J; bases not matched to a gene: 6. Germline V CDR1 and CDR2: SNHLY, FYNNEI. CDR3 length: 14 amino acids.

The V and J genes are TRBV11-3 and TRBJ1-5; D remains unclear. The V end lost 7 bases, the J end lost 15 bases, and 10 bases lay between the germline ends. This CDR3 comprises 9 residues. CDR1 is SGHNT and CDR2 is YENEEA in the germline V gene. CDR3 sequence reads: CASTQLPHF. In DNA form, the CDR3 reads TGTGCCAGCACCCAACTTCCGCATTTT. The full variable domain, its missing parts supplied by reference TRBV11-3 and TRBJ1-5, is EAGVVQSPRYKIIEKKQPVAFWCNPISGHNTLYWYLQNLGQGPELLIRYENEEAVDDSQLPKDRFSAERLKGVDSTLKIQPAELGDSAVYLCASTQLPHFGDGTRLSIL.